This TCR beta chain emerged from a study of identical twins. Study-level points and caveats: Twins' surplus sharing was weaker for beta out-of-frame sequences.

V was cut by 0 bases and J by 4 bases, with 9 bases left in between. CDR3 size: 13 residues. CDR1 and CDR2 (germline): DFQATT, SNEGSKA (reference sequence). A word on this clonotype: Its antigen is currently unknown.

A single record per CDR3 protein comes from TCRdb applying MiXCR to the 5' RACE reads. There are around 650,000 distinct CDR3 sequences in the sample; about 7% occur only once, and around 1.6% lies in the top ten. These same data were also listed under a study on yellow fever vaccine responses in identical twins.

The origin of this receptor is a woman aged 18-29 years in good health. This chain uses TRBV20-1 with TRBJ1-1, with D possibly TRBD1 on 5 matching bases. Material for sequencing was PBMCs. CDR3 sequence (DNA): TGCAGTGCTAGAGAGGGGCCCTTCACTGAAGCTTTCTTT. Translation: CSAREGPFTEAFF.